This TCR beta chain was sequenced for a study of blood T cell repertoires in COVID-19. Study summary: Acute and convalescent COVID-19 specimens originated in the United States, Italy and Spain. Sources were T cells, B-cell-depleted T cells, or PBMCs; the material itself was cDNA or gDNA.

Under the authors' procedure: Amplification of reference gene primers was used by the study to estimate nucleated cell counts. Method: immunoSEQ multiplex PCR; TCRdb's copy keeps in-frame clones and lacks some. That table supplies the V and J calls and clone size; D and trimming were determined from the DNA. The table lists 150,000 to 200,000 clones, around nine tenths of them singletons. This CDR3 is 16 amino acids long. After removal of 3 bases from V and 7 bases from J, the junction contained 13 bases not matched to a gene. The germline gives CDR1 SGDLS, CDR2 YYNGEE. During active infection, Seattle patients enrolled and were then monitored through disease.

This clonotype was sampled from a woman of 80 years or more with COVID-19, enrolled during active disease. The sequenced sample was peripheral blood. This chain joins TRBV9 and TRBJ2-1; 7 bases are shared with TRBD2. The CDR3 DNA sequence: TGTGCCAGCAGCGCAGATGGGCGGGAGTGGAGAAATGAGCAGTTCTTC. Residues: CASSADGREWRNEQFF.